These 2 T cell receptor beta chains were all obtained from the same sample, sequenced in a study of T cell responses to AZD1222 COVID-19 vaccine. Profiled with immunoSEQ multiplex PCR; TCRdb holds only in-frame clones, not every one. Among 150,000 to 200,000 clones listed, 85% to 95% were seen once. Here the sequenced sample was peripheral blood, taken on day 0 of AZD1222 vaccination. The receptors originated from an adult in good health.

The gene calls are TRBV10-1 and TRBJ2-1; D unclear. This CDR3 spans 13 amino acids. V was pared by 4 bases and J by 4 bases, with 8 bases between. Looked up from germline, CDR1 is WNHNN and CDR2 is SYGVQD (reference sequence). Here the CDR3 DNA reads TGCGCCAGCAGTGGGACGAGGTACAATGAGCAGTTCTTC. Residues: CASSGTRYNEQFF.

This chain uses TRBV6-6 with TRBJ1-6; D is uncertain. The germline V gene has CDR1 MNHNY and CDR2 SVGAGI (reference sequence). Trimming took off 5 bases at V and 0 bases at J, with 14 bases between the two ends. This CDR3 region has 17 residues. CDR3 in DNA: TGTGCCAGCAGTCGCAGAGGTCGTCGCTCCTATAATTCACCCCTCCACTTT. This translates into CASSRRGRRSYNSPLHF.